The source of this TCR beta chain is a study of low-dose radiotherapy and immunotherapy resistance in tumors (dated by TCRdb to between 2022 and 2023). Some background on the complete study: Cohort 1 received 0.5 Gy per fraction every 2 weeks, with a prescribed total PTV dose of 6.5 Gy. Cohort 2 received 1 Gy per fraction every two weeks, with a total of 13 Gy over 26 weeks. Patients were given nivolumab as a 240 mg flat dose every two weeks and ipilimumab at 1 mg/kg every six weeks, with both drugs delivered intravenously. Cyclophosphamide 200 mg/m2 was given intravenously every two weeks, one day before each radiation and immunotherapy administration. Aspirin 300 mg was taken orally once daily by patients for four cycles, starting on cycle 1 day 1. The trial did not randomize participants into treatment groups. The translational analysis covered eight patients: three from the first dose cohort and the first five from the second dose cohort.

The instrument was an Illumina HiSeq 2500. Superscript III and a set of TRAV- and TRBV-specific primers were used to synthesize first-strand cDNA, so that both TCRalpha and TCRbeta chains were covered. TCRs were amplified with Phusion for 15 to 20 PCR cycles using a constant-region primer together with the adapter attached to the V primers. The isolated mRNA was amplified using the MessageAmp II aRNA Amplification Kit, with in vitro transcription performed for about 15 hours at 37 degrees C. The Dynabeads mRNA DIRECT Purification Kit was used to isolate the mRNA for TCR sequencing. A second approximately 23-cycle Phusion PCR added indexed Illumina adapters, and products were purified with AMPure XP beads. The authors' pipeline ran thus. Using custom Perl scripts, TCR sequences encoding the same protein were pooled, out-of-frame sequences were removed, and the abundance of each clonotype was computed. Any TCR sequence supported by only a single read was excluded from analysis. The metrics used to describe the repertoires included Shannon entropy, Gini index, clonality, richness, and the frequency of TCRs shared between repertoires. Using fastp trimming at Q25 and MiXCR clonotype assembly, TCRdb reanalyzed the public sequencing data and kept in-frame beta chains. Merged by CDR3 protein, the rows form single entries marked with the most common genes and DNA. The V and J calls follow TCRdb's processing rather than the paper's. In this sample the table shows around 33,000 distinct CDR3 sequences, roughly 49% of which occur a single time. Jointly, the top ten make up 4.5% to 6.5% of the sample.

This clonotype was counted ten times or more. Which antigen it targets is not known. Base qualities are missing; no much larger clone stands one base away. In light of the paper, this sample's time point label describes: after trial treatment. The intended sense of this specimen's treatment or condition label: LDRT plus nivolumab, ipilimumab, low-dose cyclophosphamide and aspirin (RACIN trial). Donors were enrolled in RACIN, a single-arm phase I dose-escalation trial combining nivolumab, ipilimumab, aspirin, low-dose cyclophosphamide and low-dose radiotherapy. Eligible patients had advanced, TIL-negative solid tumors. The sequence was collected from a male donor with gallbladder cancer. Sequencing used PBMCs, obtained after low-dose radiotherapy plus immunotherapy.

The CDR3 in this case is CASSQAGRSSGNTIYF. The bases read TGCGCCAGCAGCCAAGCGGGACGGAGCTCTGGAAACACCATATATTTT. The V gene is TRBV4-1 and the J gene is TRBJ1-3; TRBD1 is perhaps the D gene, given 5 matching bases. From the germline V gene, CDR1 is MGHRA and CDR2 is YSYEKL. Counted from cysteine to phenylalanine, this CDR3 has 16 amino acids. Just CDR3 DNA is preserved here, 48 bases in frame from base 1. Cut back by 1 base and 0 bases, the V and J ends lie 10 bases apart.